This T cell receptor beta chain is from a study of prognosis after radiotherapy for stage I lung cancer. Study observations and caveats: Tumor specificity was not determined for the expanded TCR clones.

Two-round multiplex PCR amplified TCR beta CDR3 from genomic DNA. Gene-specific primers for each TRBV and TRBJ gene drove first-round PCR. TCRdb fed the multiplex PCR reads into MiXCR, producing one record per CDR3 protein. The sample consists of around 19,000 distinct CDR3 sequences, around 55% of them appearing once. A remark on this clonotype: Its target is not known.

Trimming removed 2 bases at V and 4 bases at J, with 9 bases between. The CDR3 is 13 residues long. The germline CDR1 and CDR2 sequences are MNHEY and SVGAGI. Sequencing was performed on PBMCs, taken before or after stereotactic body radiation therapy (not recorded which). This clonotype originated in a donor aged 50 or older with non-small cell lung cancer. This rearrangement joins TRBV6-5 to TRBJ2-7; D remains ambiguous. Written as DNA, the CDR3 is TGTGCCAGCAGTTACCTCAACTCATACGAGCAGTACTTC. This sequence encodes CASSYLNSYEQYF.